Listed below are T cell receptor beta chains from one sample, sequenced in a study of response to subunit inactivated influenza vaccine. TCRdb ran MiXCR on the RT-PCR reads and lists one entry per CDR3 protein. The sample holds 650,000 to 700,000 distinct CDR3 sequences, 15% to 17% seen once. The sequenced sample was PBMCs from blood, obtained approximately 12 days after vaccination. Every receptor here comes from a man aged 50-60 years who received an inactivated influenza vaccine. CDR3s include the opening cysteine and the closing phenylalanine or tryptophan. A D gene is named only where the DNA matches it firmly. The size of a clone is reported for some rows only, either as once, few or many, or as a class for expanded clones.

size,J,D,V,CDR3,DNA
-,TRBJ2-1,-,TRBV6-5,CASSLLSAWGWDEQFF,TGTGCCAGCAGTCTACTGTCGGCTTGGGGGTGGGATGAGCAGTTCTTC
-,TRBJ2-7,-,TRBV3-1,CASSQGLWEQYF,TGTGCCAGCAGCCAGGGTCTCTGGGAGCAGTACTTC
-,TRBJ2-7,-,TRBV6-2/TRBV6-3,CASIIQVSNEQYF,TGTGCCAGCATTATACAGGTTTCCAACGAGCAGTACTTC
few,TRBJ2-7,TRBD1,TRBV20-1,CSARRWDRENYEQYF,TGCAGTGCTAGAAGATGGGACAGGGAGAACTACGAGCAGTACTTC
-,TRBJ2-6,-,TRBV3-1,CASSPNPGKWSGANFLTF,TGTGCCAGCAGCCCCAACCCGGGGAAATGGTCTGGGGCCAACTTCCTGACTTTC
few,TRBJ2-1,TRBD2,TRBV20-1,CSARVASGGDSYNEQFF,TGCAGTGCTAGAGTGGCTAGCGGGGGGGACTCCTACAATGAGCAGTTCTTC
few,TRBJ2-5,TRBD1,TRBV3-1,CASSRQGTRETQYF,TGTGCCAGCAGCCGACAGGGGACAAGGGAGACCCAGTACTTC
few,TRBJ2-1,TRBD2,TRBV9,CASSGTSGRALVDEQFF,TGTGCCAGCAGCGGGACTAGCGGGAGGGCCCTAGTGGATGAGCAGTTCTTC
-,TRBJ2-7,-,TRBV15,CATSRRDSSYEQYF,TGTGCCACCAGCAGAAGAGACAGCTCCTACGAGCAGTACTTC
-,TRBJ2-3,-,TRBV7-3,CATALGDGTDTQYF,TGTGCCACTGCACTAGGGGATGGCACAGATACGCAGTATTTT
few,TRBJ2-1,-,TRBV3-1,CASSLSSFSGIYEQFF,TGTGCCAGCAGCCTCTCTAGCTTTTCGGGGATTTATGAGCAGTTCTTC
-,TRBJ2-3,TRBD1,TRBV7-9,CASSRRTGKGTDTQYF,TGTGCCAGCAGCCGACGGACAGGGAAGGGGACAGATACGCAGTATTTT
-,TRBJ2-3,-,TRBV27,CASRIGGRTDTQYF,TGTGCCAGTCGGATTGGCGGACGCACAGATACGCAGTATTTT
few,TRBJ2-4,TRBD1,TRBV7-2,CASSPRQGGAKNIQYF,TGTGCCAGCAGCCCCCGACAGGGGGGAGCCAAAAACATTCAGTACTTC
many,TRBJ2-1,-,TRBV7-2,CASSRDQYNEQFF,TGTGCCAGCAGTCGAGATCAGTACAATGAGCAGTTCTTC
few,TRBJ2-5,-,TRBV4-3,CASSQDQQGYETQYF,TGCGCCAGCAGCCAAGACCAGCAGGGTTATGAGACCCAGTACTTC
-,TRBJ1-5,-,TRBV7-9,CASSSDGQPQHF,TGTGCCAGCAGCTCCGACGGTCAGCCCCAGCATTTT
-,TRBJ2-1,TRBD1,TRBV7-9,CASSLGTGNNEQFF,TGTGCCAGCAGCTTGGGGACAGGAAACAATGAGCAGTTCTTC
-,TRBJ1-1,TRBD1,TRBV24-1,CATRDRVRSEAFF,TGTGCCACCAGGGACAGGGTTAGGAGTGAAGCTTTCTTT
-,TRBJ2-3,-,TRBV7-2,CASSYSGGLNTQYF,TGTGCCAGCAGCTACTCCGGGGGCCTCAATACGCAGTATTTT
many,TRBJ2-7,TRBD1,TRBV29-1,CSVRQGQSRERQYF,TGCAGCGTTCGACAGGGCCAGTCAAGGGAAAGGCAGTACTTC
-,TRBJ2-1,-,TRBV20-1,CSATTGTAKNEQFF,TGCAGTGCTACCACCGGGACGGCGAAAAATGAGCAGTTCTTC
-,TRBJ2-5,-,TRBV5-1,CASSLVVAQETQYF,TGCGCCAGCAGCTTGGTCGTAGCCCAAGAGACCCAGTACTTC
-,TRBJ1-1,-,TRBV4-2,CASSQDREQGEAFF,TGTGCCAGCAGCCAAGATAGAGAACAGGGTGAAGCTTTCTTT
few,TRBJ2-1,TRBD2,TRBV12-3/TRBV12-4,CASRTSGGGNEQFF,TGTGCCAGCAGGACTAGCGGGGGTGGCAATGAGCAGTTCTTC
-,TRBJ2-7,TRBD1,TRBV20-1,CSAPRDRGAYEQYF,TGCAGTGCGCCTAGGGACAGGGGTGCCTACGAGCAGTACTTC
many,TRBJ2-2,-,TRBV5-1,CASSYQDQGNPGELFF,TGCGCCAGCAGCTACCAGGACCAGGGGAACCCCGGGGAGCTGTTTTTT
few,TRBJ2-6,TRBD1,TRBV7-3,CASSFLRDRDHSGANVLTF,TGTGCCAGCAGCTTCCTGAGGGACAGGGATCACTCTGGGGCCAACGTCCTGACTTTC
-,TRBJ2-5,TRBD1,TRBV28,CASSAPGQGWGETQYF,TGTGCCAGCAGTGCACCGGGACAGGGCTGGGGAGAGACCCAGTACTTC
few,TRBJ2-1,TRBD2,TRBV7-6,CASSLEPSGRMSSYNEQFF,TGTGCCAGCAGCTTAGAGCCTAGCGGGAGAATGAGCTCCTACAATGAGCAGTTCTTC
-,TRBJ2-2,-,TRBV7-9,CASSTEADTGELFF,TGTGCCAGCAGCACAGAGGCAGACACCGGGGAGCTGTTTTTT
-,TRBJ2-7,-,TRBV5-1,CGSSSLQGLSYEQYF,TGCGGCAGCAGCTCCTTACAGGGACTCTCCTACGAGCAGTACTTC
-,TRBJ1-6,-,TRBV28,CASSEANSPLHF,TGTGCCAGCAGCGAAGCTAATTCACCCCTCCACTTT